The 2 T cell receptor beta chains presented below share a single source sample, sequenced in a study of CD8 T cells in ankylosing spondylitis. Findings and caveats of the study: Seven to nine highly homologous variants made up a TCR beta motif that seemed to typify ankylosing spondylitis blood.

TCRdb re-called the 5' RACE reads through MiXCR, storing one row per CDR3 protein. The data show roughly 700,000 distinct CDR3 sequences, around 17% seen once. Antigen specificity for these receptors is unknown. Sequencing was performed on blood, either unsorted or a sorted T cell fraction (not recorded which). Source of these receptors: a male donor with ankylosing spondylitis.

The V gene is TRBV10-3, the J gene TRBJ2-1, with D possibly matching TRBD1 (6 bases). Trimming left V 8 bases short and J 0 bases short, with 11 bases between. The germline V gene has CDR1 ENHRY and CDR2 SYGVKD. The CDR3 spans 14 residues. CDR3 protein: CAIEGENSYNEQFF. In DNA form, the CDR3 reads TGTGCCATCGAGGGGGAAAACTCCTACAATGAGCAGTTCTTC.

The chain joins TRBV21-1 to TRBJ2-3; the table's D call, TRBD1, was not checked against the DNA. TRBV21-1 is annotated as a pseudogene. This CDR3 contains 16 residues. Here the CDR3 reads CASSPRDRQAGDTQYF. CDR3 sequence (DNA): TGTGCCAGCAGCCCCCGGGACCGTCAAGCGGGGGATACGCAGTATTTT.